The sample holds one count of the clone carrying this T cell receptor (beta chain). This entry comes from a study of blood T cell repertoires in COVID-19. Study overall: Sample material is recorded as cDNA or gDNA derived from T cells, B-cell-depleted T cells, or PBMCs.

V lost 5 bases and J 7 bases, leaving 12 bases between the germline ends. Per germline, CDR1 LNHDA and CDR2 SQIVND (reference sequence). CDR3 length: 13 residues. TCRdb's table, derived via immunoSEQ multiplex PCR, lists solely in-frame clones and lacks some. The sample carries about 300,000 clones, approximately 83% recorded once. Participant-given clinical history determined each cohort assignment. Either two negative PCRs, clearance, or symptom resolution qualified Cohort 3 donors as recovered. Source material: PBMCs or T cells enriched from blood (not recorded which). The receptor was derived from a young man who had recovered from COVID-19. V usage is TRBV19 and J usage is TRBJ1-5; D unresolved. The CDR3 bases are TGTGCCAGTAGTTTTGCAGGCGGGCAGCCCCAGCATTTT. Protein sequence: CASSFAGGQPQHF.